This T cell receptor (beta chain) derives from a study of cytomegalovirus exposure and HLA in healthy donors (dated by TCRdb to about 2017). Regarding the study in general: The roughly 700 repertoires of the first cohort and the 120 or so validation repertoires were produced on the same platform, according to a later analysis. Besides the first cohort of hundreds of subjects, a separate validation cohort made up of roughly 120 different subjects was used. The study aimed to test whether cataloging public T cell receptors could reveal signatures of past pathogen exposure. High-throughput TCR immunosequencing, statistical association of individual TCRs with disease status, and machine learning were combined to predict cytomegalovirus infection status.

Library generation was performed with the immunoSEQ multiplex PCR assay. In the source study's methods: A statistical classification framework was built for diagnosing cytomegalovirus status from the catalog of TCR beta chain sequences. As stored in TCRdb, this immuneACCESS dataset retains in-frame rearrangements with V and J assigned. A fraction of the clones does not appear; measured against another copy, unresolved V genes explain less than half of the discrepancy, and the remainder lacks a known reason. V and J calls and clone size follow that table, whereas D and trimming were derived from the DNA. This sample lists 110,000 to 150,000 clones; 75% to 90% were detected once. In total, the top ten clones hold roughly 6.7% of the sample. CDR1 MDHEN and CDR2 SYDVKM were looked up in the germline V gene. The cysteine opens and the phenylalanine closes a CDR3 of 15 amino acids. Left in the record is the CDR3 DNA by itself, 45 bases read in frame from the first base. The junction shows trimming of 5 bases on V and 2 bases on J, and the gene matches do not reach 7 bases of it.

What the research found in general, with its limitations: The study gave a list of around 170 TCR beta chains associated with cytomegalovirus. A later analysis found that TCRs clustered in the first cohort also tended to co-occur in the approximately 120 validation repertoires, with more than 90% of cluster scores above 0. Across donors, most TCR sequences were observed very rarely, whereas some public TCRs were present in many individuals. All 120 or so repertoires were used to score co-occurrence in the validation cohort in a later analysis, because that analysis had no HLA typing for the cohort. Three of the identified cytomegalovirus-associated TCR beta chains were confirmed in vitro to be specific for cytomegalovirus antigens. Cytomegalovirus status was reported to be diagnosed by the classifier with high specificity and sensitivity in both the original and validation cohorts. The authors suggested that the approach could potentially be extended to other disease states and immunological phenotypes.

The donors belonged to the validation cohort of around 130 subjects, which was separate from the approximately 680-subject first cohort. As for this clone: Its specific antigen is unknown. Base qualities are not recorded, but no much larger clone differs from it by a single base.

This clonotype was sampled from a woman younger than 45 in good health and CMV-seropositive. This receptor chain uses TRBV28 and TRBJ2-7; the central 9 bases match TRBD1. The sequencing sample was made of PBMCs. The bases are TGTGCCAGCAGTGCACCCGGGACAGGGACCTACGAGCAGTACTTC. It translates as CASSAPGTGTYEQYF. Outside the CDR3, residues come from the reference TRBV28 and TRBJ2-7 proteins, so the full variable domain is: DVKVTQSSRYLVKRTGEKVFLECVQDMDHENMFWYRQDPGLGLRLIYFSYDVKMKEKGDIPEGYSVSREKKERFSLILESASTNQTSMYLCASSAPGTGTYEQYFGPGTRLTVT.